One T cell receptor (beta chain) is described in this entry. The target antigen is unknown. The table came from immunoSEQ multiplex PCR; TCRdb's copy has only in-frame clones and leaves some out. The repertoire includes under 40,000 clones, about 93% of them detected once, and approximately 0.71% sits in the top ten. The sample belongs to a study of graft-versus-host responses after intestinal transplantation. Findings and caveats of the study: Recipient-marrow GvH clones were detected, some having first appeared in ileum or blood.

This CDR3 region has 14 residues. Deletions cut 10 bases from V and 4 bases from J, with 17 bases between. CDR1 is MNHEY and CDR2 is SVGAGI in the germline V gene. The sequences come from PBMCs, collected 16 days after intestinal transplant. J is TRBJ1-5 and V is TRBV6-5; unclear D gene. The clonotype originates from a human patient who received an intestinal transplant, so some T cells may come from the graft donor. The CDR3 here is CATSPRAPNQPQHF. CDR3 sequence (DNA): TGTGCCACCTCACCCCGGGCTCCAAATCAGCCCCAGCATTTT.